One T cell receptor (beta chain) is described in this entry. The target antigen is unknown. The read falls 3 residues short of the CDR3 end, and the missing part is taken from the germline J gene. The record originates from a study of T cells in women clearing cervical HPV infection. Study in general: Case blood drawn at lesion detection; control blood after infection cleared.

The CDR3 length is 15 residues. Trimming removed 5 bases from V and 6 bases from J; junction bases left unmatched: 7. Germline loops: CDR1 SEHNR, CDR2 FQNEAQ (reference sequence). Study outcomes and limitations: TRBV6-7 abundance was lower in cases than controls (0.11% versus 0.16%). It is unknown whether associations predate infection; no effector/memory or HPV-specific sorting.

Average input was approximately 1,200 ng genomic DNA for immunoSEQ TCR beta CDR3 amplification. Generated by immunoSEQ multiplex PCR, the TCRdb table keeps only in-frame clones and is missing some. The sample features almost 20,000 clones, with less than 3.5% in its top ten. The receptor was derived from a woman aged 18-70 years with a cervical HPV16 infection that either progressed to CIN3+ or cleared (not recorded which). The sequenced sample consisted of blood buffy coat. V usage is TRBV7-9 and J usage is TRBJ2-7; 13 bases match TRBD2. The CDR3 protein is CASSKETSGGIEQYF. CDR3 DNA, as far as it was read: TGTGCCAGCAGCAAGGAGACTAGCGGGGGGATCGAG.